A selection of T cell receptor beta chains follows, all from one sample in a study of response to subunit inactivated influenza vaccine. MiXCR, run by TCRdb on the RT-PCR reads, gives a single entry per CDR3 protein. The data contain roughly 620,000 distinct CDR3 sequences, 11% of them singletons. These records were also assigned to another study, of T cells expressing NK-cell markers.

The material sequenced was PBMCs from blood, taken on the day of vaccination. These receptors were obtained from a middle-aged man who received an inactivated influenza vaccine. Each CDR3 is given with its conserved first and last residue. A D gene is named only where the DNA matches it firmly. Only part of the rows carry a size: once, few, many, or a class if the clone is expanded.

clone size,J gene,D gene,CDR3 length,V gene,CDR3 protein,CDR3 DNA
.,TRBJ1-1,.,14,TRBV6-2/TRBV6-3,CASSKLTMNTEAFF,TGTGCCAGCAGTAAACTGACTATGAACACTGAAGCTTTCTTT
many,TRBJ2-5,TRBD2,15,TRBV12-3/TRBV12-4,CASSLRRGGQETQYF,TGTGCCAGCAGTTTAAGGCGGGGGGGTCAAGAGACCCAGTACTTC
.,TRBJ2-2,.,13,TRBV4-3,CASSGGCTGELFF,TGCGCCAGCAGCGGGGGTTGCACCGGGGAGCTGTTTTTT
.,TRBJ2-2,TRBD2,16,TRBV7-2,CASSQGASGITGELFF,TGTGCCAGCAGCCAAGGGGCTAGCGGGATCACCGGGGAGCTGTTTTTT
.,TRBJ2-2,.,15,TRBV4-1,CASSHRGGGTGELFF,TGCGCCAGCAGCCACAGGGGCGGGGGCACCGGGGAGCTGTTTTTT
many,TRBJ2-1,TRBD2,16,TRBV12-3/TRBV12-4,CASSLGLAGTYNEQFF,TGTGCCAGCAGTTTAGGACTAGCGGGAACCTACAATGAGCAGTTCTTC
few,TRBJ2-6,.,16,TRBV4-3,CASSQGLTSGANVLTF,TGCGCCAGCAGCCAAGGTCTAACCTCTGGGGCCAACGTCCTGACTTTC
.,TRBJ2-1,.,17,TRBV12-3/TRBV12-4,CASSHHLPVKAYNEQFF,TGTGCCAGCAGTCACCATCTCCCGGTCAAAGCCTACAATGAGCAGTTCTTC
.,TRBJ1-2,.,13,TRBV5-1,CASSLEGYAGYTF,TGCGCCAGCAGCTTGGAGGGGTACGCTGGCTACACCTTC
many,TRBJ2-7,.,12,TRBV30,CAWSVGVYEQYF,TGTGCCTGGAGTGTGGGGGTTTACGAGCAGTACTTC
few,TRBJ2-2,TRBD2,14,TRBV7-3,CASSQRGGTGELFF,TGTGCCAGCAGCCAACGGGGGGGAACCGGGGAGCTGTTTTTT
few,TRBJ1-1,TRBD1,14,TRBV6-2/TRBV6-3,CASSYVQGRTEAFF,TGTGCCAGCAGTTACGTACAGGGGAGGACTGAAGCTTTCTTT
few,TRBJ2-3,.,15,TRBV5-1,CASSLADSPTDTQYF,TGCGCCAGCAGCTTGGCCGACTCCCCCACAGATACGCAGTATTTT
.,TRBJ2-5,.,14,TRBV15,CATSPDSNWETQYF,TGTGCCACCAGTCCGGACAGTAATTGGGAGACCCAGTACTTC
.,TRBJ2-3,TRBD2,15,TRBV19,CASSRTGLAGYTQYF,TGTGCCAGTAGCAGGACGGGACTAGCGGGATATACGCAGTATTTT
.,TRBJ1-5,TRBD1,13,TRBV4-1,CASSQRGLQPQHF,TGCGCCAGCAGCCAAAGGGGGCTTCAGCCCCAGCATTTT
few,TRBJ1-2,.,13,TRBV11-2,CASSLAPGYGYTF,TGTGCCTCGTCCCTTGCCCCGGGCTATGGCTACACCTTC
many,TRBJ2-7,TRBD1,15,TRBV12-3/TRBV12-4,CASSLVDRGFYEQYF,TGTGCCAGCAGTTTAGTTGACAGGGGATTCTACGAGCAGTACTTC
.,TRBJ2-5,.,13,TRBV10-3,CAIQQGNQETQYF,TGTGCCATCCAGCAGGGCAACCAAGAGACCCAGTACTTC
few,TRBJ1-2,TRBD1,16,TRBV20-1,CSARLTGGTGNYGYTF,TGCAGTGCTAGGCTAACCGGCGGGACAGGGAACTATGGCTACACCTTC
few,TRBJ2-1,TRBD1,15,TRBV18,CASSPQQGVDNEQFF,TGTGCCAGCTCACCACAACAGGGGGTAGACAATGAGCAGTTCTTC
.,TRBJ1-1,.,14,TRBV27,CASSWGRSNTEAFF,TGTGCCAGCAGCTGGGGCCGTTCAAACACTGAAGCTTTCTTT
.,TRBJ1-3,.,18,TRBV12-3/TRBV12-4,CASSFGTGLTYSGNTIYF,TGTGCCAGCAGTTTCGGAACAGGCCTCACCTACTCTGGAAACACCATATATTTT
few,TRBJ1-4,.,15,TRBV4-3,CASSQSLGRNEKLFF,TGCGCCAGCAGCCAATCGTTGGGGCGTAATGAAAAACTGTTTTTT
.,TRBJ1-4,TRBD1,18,TRBV24-1,CATSDSRQGYGRGEKLFF,TGTGCCACCAGTGACAGCCGACAGGGCTACGGACGTGGTGAAAAACTGTTTTTT
many,TRBJ2-7,.,13,TRBV4-2,CASSQDTPYEQYF,TGTGCCAGCAGCCAAGATACTCCCTACGAGCAGTACTTC
few,TRBJ1-6,.,13,TRBV9,CASSGNRDSPLHF,TGTGCCAGCAGCGGTAACAGGGACTCACCCCTCCACTTT
.,TRBJ1-4,.,17,TRBV7-6,CASSLVRTRDQREKLFF,TGTGCCAGCAGCTTGGTTCGGACCCGGGACCAGCGGGAAAAACTGTTTTTT
.,TRBJ2-7,.,13,TRBV2,CASSAGISNEQYF,TGTGCCAGCAGTGCAGGGATCAGCAACGAGCAGTACTTC
.,TRBJ1-1,.,15,TRBV5-4,CASSRSDSLNTEAFF,TGTGCCAGCAGCCGATCGGACAGTTTGAACACTGAAGCTTTCTTT
.,TRBJ2-3,.,17,TRBV28,CASSFYRGLQISDTQYF,TGTGCCAGCAGTTTTTATAGGGGCCTCCAAATCTCAGATACGCAGTATTTT
few,TRBJ1-1,.,19,TRBV19,CASSIYGRFRDREDTEAFF,TGTGCCAGTAGTATTTACGGTCGGTTTCGTGACCGGGAGGACACTGAAGCTTTCTTT
.,TRBJ2-7,.,15,TRBV4-3,CASSQGWAGGGEQYF,TGCGCCAGCAGCCAAGGATGGGCGGGCGGTGGAGAGCAGTACTTC